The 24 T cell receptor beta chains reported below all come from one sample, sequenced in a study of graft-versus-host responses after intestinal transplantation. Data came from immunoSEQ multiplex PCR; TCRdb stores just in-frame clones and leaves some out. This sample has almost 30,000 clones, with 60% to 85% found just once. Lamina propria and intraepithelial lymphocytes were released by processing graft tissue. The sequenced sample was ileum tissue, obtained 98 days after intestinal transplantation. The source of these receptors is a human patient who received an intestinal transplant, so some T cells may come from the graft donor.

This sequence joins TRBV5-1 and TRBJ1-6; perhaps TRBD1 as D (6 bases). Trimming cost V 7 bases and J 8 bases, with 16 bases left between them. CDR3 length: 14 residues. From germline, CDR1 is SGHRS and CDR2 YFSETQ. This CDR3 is CASHRDIGDSPLHF. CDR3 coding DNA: TGCGCCAGCCACAGGGATATAGGGGATTCACCCCTCCACTTT.

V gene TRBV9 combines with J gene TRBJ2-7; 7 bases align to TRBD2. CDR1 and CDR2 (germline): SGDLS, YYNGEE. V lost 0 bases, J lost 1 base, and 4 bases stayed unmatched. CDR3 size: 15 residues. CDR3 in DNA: TGTGCCAGCAGCGTAGACAGCGGGGCTTCCTACGAGCAGTACTTC. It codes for CASSVDSGASYEQYF.

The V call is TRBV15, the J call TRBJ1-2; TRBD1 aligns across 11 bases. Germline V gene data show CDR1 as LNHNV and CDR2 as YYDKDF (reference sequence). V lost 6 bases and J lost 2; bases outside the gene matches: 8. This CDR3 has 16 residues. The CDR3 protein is CATSPDRGRGNYGYTF. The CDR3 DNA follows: TGTGCCACCAGTCCGGACAGGGGGCGAGGAAACTATGGCTACACCTTC.

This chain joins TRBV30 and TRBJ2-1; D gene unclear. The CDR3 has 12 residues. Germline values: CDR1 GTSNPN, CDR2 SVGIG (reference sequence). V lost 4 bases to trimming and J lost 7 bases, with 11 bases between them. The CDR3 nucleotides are TGTGCCTGGATGGGTAGCTTGAATGAGCAGTTCTTC. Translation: CAWMGSLNEQFF.

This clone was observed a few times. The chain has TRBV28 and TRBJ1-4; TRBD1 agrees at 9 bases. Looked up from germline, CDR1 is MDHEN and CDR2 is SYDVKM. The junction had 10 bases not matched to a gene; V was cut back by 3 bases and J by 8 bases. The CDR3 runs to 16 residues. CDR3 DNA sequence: TGTGCCAGCAGTTTCCTGGGCCGGGACAGGGTGGAAAAACTGTTTTTT. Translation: CASSFLGRDRVEKLFF.

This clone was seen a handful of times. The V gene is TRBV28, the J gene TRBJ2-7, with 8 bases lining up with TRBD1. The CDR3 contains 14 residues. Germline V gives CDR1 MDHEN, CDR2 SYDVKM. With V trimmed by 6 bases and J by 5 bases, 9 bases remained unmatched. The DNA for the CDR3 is TGTGCCAGCAGCCTAGTCGCAGGGGGCAACGAGCAGTACTTC. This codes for CASSLVAGGNEQYF. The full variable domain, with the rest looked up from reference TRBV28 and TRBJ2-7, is DVKVTQSSRYLVKRTGEKVFLECVQDMDHENMFWYRQDPGLGLRLIYFSYDVKMKEKGDIPEGYSVSREKKERFSLILESASTNQTSMYLCASSLVAGGNEQYFGPGTRLTVT.

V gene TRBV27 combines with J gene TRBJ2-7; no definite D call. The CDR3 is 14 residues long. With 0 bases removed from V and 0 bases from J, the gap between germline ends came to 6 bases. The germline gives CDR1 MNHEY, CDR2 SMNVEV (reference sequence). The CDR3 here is CASSLSGFSYEQYF. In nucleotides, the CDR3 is TGTGCCAGCAGTTTATCGGGCTTCTCCTACGAGCAGTACTTC.

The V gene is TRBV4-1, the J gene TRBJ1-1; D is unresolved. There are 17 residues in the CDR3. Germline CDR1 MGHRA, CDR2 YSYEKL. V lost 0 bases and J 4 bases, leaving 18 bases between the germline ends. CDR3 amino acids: CASSQESVWQVGTEAFF. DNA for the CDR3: TGCGCCAGCAGCCAAGAATCCGTCTGGCAGGTGGGCACTGAAGCTTTCTTT.

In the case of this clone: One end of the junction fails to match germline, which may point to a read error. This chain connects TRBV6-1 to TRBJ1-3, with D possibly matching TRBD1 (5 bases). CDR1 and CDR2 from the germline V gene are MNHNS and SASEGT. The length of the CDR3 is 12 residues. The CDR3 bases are TGCGGCGGAGGGGAGGAGGGAAACACCATATATTTT. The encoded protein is CGGGEEGNTIYF.

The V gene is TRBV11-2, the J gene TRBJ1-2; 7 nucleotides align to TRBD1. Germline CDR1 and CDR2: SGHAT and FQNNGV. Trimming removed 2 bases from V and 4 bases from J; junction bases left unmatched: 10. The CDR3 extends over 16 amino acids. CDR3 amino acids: CASSLHIQGSGYGYTF. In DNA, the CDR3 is TGTGCCAGCAGCTTACACATACAGGGGAGCGGCTATGGCTACACCTTC. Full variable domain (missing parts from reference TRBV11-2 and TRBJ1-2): EAGVAQSPRYKIIEKRQSVAFWCNPISGHATLYWYQQILGQGPKLLIQFQNNGVVDDSQLPKDRFSAERLKGVDSTLKIQPAKLEDSAVYLCASSLHIQGSGYGYTFGSGTRLTVV.

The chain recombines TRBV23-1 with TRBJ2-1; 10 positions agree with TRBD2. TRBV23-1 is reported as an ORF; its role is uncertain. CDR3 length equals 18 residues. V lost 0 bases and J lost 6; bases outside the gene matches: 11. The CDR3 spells CASSQSGSGGHSTNEQFF. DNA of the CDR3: TGCGCCAGCAGTCAATCGGGTAGCGGGGGGCATAGTACCAATGAGCAGTTCTTC.

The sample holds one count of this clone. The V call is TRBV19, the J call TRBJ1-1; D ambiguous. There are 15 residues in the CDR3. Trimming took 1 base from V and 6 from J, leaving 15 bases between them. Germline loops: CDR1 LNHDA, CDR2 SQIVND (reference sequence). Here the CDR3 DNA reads TGTGCCAGTAGTATAGCTGTCGGGGTAGTGGCTGAAGCTTTCTTT. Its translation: CASSIAVGVVAEAFF.

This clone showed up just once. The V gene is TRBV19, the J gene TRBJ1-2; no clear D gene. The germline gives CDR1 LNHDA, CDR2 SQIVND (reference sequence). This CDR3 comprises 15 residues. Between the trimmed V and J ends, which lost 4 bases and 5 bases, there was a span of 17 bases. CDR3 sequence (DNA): TGTGCCAGTAGTAAGAATCGGAGGGATCCATATGGCTACACCTTC. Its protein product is CASSKNRRDPYGYTF.

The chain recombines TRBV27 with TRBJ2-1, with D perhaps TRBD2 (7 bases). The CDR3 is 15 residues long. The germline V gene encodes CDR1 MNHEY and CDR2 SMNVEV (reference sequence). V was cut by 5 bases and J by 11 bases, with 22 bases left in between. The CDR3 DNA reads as TGTGCCAGCAGTGCCCTCGGGGGGCTCGTCTCGAAGCAGTTCTTC. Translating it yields CASSALGGLVSKQFF.

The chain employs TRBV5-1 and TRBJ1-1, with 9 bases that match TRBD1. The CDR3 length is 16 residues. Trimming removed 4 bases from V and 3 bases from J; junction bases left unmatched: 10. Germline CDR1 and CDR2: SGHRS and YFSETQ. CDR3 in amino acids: CASSLDRGLGYTEAFF. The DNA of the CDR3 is TGCGCCAGCAGCCTGGACAGGGGCCTCGGGTACACTGAAGCTTTCTTT.

CDR3 sequence reads: CASSTRVRQAGFSTDTQYF. The CDR3 DNA follows: TGCGCCAGCAGCACCCGGGTGAGACAAGCGGGGTTTAGCACAGATACGCAGTATTTT. The rearrangement links TRBV5-1 to TRBJ2-3; 7 nucleotides agree with TRBD2. CDR3 size: 19 residues. V was clipped by 4 bases and J by 0 bases; unmatched bases: 17. CDR1 SGHRS and CDR2 YFSETQ come from the germline V gene.

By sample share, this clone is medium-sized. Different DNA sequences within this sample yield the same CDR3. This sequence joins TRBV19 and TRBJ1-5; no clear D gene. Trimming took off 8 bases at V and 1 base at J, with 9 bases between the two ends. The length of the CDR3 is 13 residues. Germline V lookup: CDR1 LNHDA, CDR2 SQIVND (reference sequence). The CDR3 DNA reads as TGTGCCAGTCGAGTGGACAGCAATCAGCCCCAGCATTTT. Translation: CASRVDSNQPQHF.

The DNA for the CDR3 is TGTGCCAGCAGTTTAAATCAGGGGATGAGAGAGCAGTACTTC. This codes for CASSLNQGMREQYF. This chain uses TRBV27 with TRBJ2-7; tentatively, D is TRBD1 (6 bases). Trimming took 2 bases from V and 7 from J, leaving 15 bases between them. The CDR3 is made up of 14 amino acids. The germline gives CDR1 MNHEY, CDR2 SMNVEV (reference sequence).

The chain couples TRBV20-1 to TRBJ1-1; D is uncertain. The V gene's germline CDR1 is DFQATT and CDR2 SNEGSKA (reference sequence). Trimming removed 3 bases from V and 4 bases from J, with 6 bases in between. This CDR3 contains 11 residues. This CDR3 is CSASDTTEAFF. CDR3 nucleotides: TGCAGTGCTAGTGATACCACTGAAGCTTTCTTT.

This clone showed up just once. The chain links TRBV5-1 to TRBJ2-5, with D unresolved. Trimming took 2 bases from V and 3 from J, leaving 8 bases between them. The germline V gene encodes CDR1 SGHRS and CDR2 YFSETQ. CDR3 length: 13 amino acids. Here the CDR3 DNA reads TGCGCCAGCAGCTTAACAGTTAAAGAGACCCAGTACTTC. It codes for CASSLTVKETQYF. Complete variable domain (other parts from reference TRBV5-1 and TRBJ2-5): KAGVTQTPRYLIKTRGQQVTLSCSPISGHRSVSWYQQTPGQGLQFLFEYFSETQRNKGNFPGRFSGRQFSNSRSEMNVSTLELGDSALYLCASSLTVKETQYFGPGTRLLVL.

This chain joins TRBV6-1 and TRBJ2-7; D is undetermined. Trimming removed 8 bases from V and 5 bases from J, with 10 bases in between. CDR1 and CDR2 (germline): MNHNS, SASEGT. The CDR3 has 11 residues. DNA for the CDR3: TGTGCCAGCTTAAGGATCCACGAGCAGTACTTC. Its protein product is CASLRIHEQYF.

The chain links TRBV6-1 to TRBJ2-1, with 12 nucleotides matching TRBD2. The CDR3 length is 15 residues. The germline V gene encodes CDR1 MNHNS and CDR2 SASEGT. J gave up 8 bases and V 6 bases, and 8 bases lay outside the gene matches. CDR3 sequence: CASRTSGGAWDEQFF. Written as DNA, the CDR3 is TGTGCCAGCAGGACTAGCGGGGGCGCGTGGGATGAGCAGTTCTTC.

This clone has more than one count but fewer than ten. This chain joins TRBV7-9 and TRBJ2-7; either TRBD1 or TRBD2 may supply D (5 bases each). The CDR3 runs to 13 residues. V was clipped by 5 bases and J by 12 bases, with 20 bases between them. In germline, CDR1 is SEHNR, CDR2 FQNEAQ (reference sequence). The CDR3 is CASSLPGRIWRYF. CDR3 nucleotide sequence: TGTGCCAGCAGCCTGCCGGGACGGATATGGCGGTACTTC.

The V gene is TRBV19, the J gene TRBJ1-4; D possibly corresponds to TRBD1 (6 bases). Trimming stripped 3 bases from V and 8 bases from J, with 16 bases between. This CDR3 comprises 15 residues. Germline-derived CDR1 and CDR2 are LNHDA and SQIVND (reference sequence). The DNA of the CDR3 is TGTGCCAGTAGTATCGACAGGACGTTATGGGAAAAACTGTTTTTT. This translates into CASSIDRTLWEKLFF.